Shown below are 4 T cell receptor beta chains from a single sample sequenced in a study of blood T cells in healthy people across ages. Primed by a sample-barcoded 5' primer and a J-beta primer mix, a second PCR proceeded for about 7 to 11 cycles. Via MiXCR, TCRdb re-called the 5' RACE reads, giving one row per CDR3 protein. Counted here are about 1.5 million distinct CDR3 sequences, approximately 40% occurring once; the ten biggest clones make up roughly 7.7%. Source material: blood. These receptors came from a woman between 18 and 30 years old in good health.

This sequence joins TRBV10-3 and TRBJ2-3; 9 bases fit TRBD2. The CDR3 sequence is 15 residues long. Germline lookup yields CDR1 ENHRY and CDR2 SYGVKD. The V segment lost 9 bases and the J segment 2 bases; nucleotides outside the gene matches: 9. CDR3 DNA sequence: TGTGCCATTTATAGCGGGGGTTCCTTCACAGATACGCAGTATTTT. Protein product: CAIYSGGSFTDTQYF.

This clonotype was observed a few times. CDR3 in amino acids: CASISNRGGYTF. In nucleotides, the CDR3 is TGTGCCAGCATTTCCAACAGGGGCGGCTACACCTTC. The V gene is TRBV6-1, the J gene TRBJ1-2; 7 bases agree with TRBD1. Per the germline V gene, CDR1 is MNHNS and CDR2 is SASEGT. The CDR3 is made up of 12 amino acids. The junction had 7 bases not matched to a gene; V was cut back by 7 bases and J by 8 bases.

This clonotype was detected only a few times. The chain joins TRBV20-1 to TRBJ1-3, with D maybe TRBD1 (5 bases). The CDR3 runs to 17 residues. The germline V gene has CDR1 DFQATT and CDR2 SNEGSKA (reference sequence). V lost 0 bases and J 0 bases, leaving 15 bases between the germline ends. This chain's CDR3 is CSARDAPWGYSGNTIYF. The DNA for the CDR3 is TGCAGTGCTAGAGACGCTCCTTGGGGGTACTCTGGAAACACCATATATTTT.

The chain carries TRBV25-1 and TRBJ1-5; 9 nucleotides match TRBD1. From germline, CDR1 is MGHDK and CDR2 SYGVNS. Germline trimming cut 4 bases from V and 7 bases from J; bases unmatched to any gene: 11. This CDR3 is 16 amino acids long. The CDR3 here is CASSGPGQGMGQPQHF. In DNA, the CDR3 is TGTGCCAGCAGTGGCCCAGGACAGGGGATGGGGCAGCCCCAGCATTTT.